This note documents a single T cell receptor (beta chain) sequence. This specimen comes from a study of blood T cell repertoires in COVID-19. Looking at the study overall: Sites across the United States, Italy and Spain contributed samples from acute and convalescent COVID-19.

Germline CDR1 reads SEHNR; CDR2 reads FQNEAQ (reference sequence). V lost 10 bases, J lost 2 bases, and 13 bases stayed unmatched. This CDR3 has 15 residues. Clones were sequenced by immunoSEQ multiplex PCR, and TCRdb holds only the in-frame ones, with some missing. The sample lists approximately 69,000 clones, about 73% occurring once. The chain joins TRBV7-9 to TRBJ2-5; the match to TRBD2 covers 7 bases. This receptor was identified in a man in his fifties or sixties with acute or convalescent COVID-19. Material for sequencing was peripheral blood. The CDR3 spells CAIRGGGPTQETQYF. DNA for the CDR3: TGTGCCATCCGCGGGGGAGGGCCAACTCAAGAGACCCAGTACTTC.